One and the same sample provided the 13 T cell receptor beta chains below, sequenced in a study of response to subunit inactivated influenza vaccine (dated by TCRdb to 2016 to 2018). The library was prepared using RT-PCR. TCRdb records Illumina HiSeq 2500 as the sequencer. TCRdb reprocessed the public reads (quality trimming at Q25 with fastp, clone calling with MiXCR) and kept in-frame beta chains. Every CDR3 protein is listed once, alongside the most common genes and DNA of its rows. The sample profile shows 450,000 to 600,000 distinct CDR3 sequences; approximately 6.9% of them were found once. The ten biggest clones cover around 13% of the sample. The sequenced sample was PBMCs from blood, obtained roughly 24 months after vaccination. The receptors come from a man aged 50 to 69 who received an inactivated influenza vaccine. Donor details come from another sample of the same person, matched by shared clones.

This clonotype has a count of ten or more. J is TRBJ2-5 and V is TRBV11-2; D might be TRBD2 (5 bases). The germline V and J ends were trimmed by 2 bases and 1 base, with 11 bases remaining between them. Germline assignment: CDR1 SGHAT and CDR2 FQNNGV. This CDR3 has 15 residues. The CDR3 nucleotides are TGTGCCAGCAGCTTATTACCGGGAACCCAAGAGACCCAGTACTTC. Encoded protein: CASSLLPGTQETQYF.

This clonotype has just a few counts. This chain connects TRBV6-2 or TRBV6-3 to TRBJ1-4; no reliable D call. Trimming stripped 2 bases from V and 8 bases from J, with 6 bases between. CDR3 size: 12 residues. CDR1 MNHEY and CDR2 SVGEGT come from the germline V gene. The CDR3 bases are TGTGCCAGCAGTTACGTGCGGGAAAAACTGTTTTTT. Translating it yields CASSYVREKLFF.

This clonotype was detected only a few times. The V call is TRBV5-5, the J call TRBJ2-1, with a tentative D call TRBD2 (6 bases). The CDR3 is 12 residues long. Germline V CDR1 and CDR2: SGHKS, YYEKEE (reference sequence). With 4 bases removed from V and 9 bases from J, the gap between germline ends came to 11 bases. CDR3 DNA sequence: TGTGCCAGCAGCCGAGCGACTAGTGAGCAGTTCTTC. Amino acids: CASSRATSEQFF.

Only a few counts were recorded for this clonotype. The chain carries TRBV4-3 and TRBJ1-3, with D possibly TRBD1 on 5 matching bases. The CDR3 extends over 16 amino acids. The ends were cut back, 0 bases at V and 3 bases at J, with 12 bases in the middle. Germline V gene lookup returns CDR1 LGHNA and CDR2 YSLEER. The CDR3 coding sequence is TGCGCCAGCAGCCAAGATCCGGGGCTCTATGGAAACACCATATATTTT. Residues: CASSQDPGLYGNTIYF.

CDR3 nucleotides: TGTGCCAGCAGTTTATTGGGGTTCGCGAACACCGGGGAGCTGTTTTTT. Encoded protein: CASSLLGFANTGELFF. V and J are TRBV27 and TRBJ2-2, with D unclear. V lost 1 base and J lost 0, with 9 bases in between. This CDR3 is built from 16 residues. CDR1 and CDR2 from the germline V gene are MNHEY and SMNVEV (reference sequence).

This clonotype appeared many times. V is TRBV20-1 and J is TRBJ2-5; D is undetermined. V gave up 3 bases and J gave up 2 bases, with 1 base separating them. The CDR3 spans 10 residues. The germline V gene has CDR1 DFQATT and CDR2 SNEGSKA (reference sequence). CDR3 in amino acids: CSARQETQYF. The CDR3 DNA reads TGCAGTGCTAGGCAAGAGACCCAGTACTTC.

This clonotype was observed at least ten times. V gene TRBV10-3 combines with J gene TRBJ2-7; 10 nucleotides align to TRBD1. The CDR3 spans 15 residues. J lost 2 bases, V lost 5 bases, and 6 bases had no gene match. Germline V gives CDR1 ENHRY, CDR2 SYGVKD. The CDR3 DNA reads TGTGCCATCAGTACCGCCGGACAGGGGGCCTACGAGCAGTACTTC. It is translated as CAISTAGQGAYEQYF.

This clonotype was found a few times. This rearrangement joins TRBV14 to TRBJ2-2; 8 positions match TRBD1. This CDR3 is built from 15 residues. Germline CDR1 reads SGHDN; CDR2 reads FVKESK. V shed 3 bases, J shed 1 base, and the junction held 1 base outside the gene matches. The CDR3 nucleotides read TGTGCCAGCAGCCAGACAGGGGTGAACACCGGGGAGCTGTTTTTT. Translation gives CASSQTGVNTGELFF. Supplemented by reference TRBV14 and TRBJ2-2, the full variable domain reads EAGVTQFPSHSVIEKGQTVTLRCDPISGHDNLYWYRRVMGKEIKFLLHFVKESKQDESGMPNNRFLAERTGGTYSTLKVQPAELEDSGVYFCASSQTGVNTGELFFGEGSRLTVL.

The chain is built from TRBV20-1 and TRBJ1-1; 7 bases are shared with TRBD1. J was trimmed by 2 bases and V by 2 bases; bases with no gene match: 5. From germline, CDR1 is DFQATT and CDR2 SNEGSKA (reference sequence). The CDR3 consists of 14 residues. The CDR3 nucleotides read TGCAGTGCTAGAAGAGGACAGGCTAACACTGAAGCTTTCTTT. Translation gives CSARRGQANTEAFF.

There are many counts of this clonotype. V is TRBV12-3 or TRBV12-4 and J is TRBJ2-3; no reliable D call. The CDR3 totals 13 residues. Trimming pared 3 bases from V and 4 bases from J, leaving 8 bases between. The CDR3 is CASSLLLADTQYF. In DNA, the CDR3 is TGTGCCAGCAGTTTGTTGTTGGCAGATACGCAGTATTTT.

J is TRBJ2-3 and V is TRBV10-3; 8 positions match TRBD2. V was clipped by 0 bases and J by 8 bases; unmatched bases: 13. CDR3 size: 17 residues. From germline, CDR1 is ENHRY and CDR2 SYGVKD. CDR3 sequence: CAISESIGTSGDSTQYF. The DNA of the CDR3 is TGTGCCATCAGTGAGTCGATTGGAACTAGCGGTGACAGTACGCAGTATTTT.

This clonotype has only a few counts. As DNA, the CDR3 is TGTGCCAGCAGTTATCTCCAGAACACTGAAGCTTTCTTT. It encodes CASSYLQNTEAFF. The gene calls are TRBV6-2 or TRBV6-3 and TRBJ1-1; no clear D. The CDR3 extends over 13 amino acids. V lost 3 bases and J 1 base, leaving 6 bases between the germline ends. The V gene's germline CDR1 is MNHEY and CDR2 SVGEGT.

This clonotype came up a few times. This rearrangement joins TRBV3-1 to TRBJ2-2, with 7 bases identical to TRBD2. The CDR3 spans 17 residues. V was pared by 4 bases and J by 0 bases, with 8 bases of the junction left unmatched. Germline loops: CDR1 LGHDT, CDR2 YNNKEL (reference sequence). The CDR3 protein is CASSRSSGWANTGELFF. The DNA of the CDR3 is TGTGCCAGCAGCCGGAGTAGCGGGTGGGCGAACACCGGGGAGCTGTTTTTT. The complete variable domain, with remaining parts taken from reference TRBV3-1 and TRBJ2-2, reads DTAVSQTPKYLVTQMGNDKSIKCEQNLGHDTMYWYKQDSKKFLKIMFSYNNKELIINETVPNRFSPKSPDKAHLNLHINSLELGDSAVYFCASSRSSGWANTGELFFGEGSRLTVL.